Given below is one T cell receptor (beta chain) in context. This CDR3 is built from 15 residues. Germline values: CDR1 SGHTA, CDR2 FQGNSA. Trimming stripped 6 bases from V and 8 bases from J, with 20 bases between. This sample was taken from a study of blood T cell repertoires in COVID-19. Generated by immunoSEQ multiplex PCR, the TCRdb table keeps only in-frame clones and is missing some. The repertoire holds 150,000 to 250,000 clones, with around 87% as singletons. This study enrolled people aged about 18 to 100 from around 26 US geographic areas. The receptor comes from a woman aged 25 to 39 who had recovered from COVID-19. The chain is built from TRBV7-2 and TRBJ2-1; maybe TRBD1 (6 bases). Sequences were obtained from PBMCs or T cells enriched from blood (not recorded which). The CDR3: CASSSITPGVDEQFF. The CDR3 bases are TGTGCCAGCAGTTCGATAACCCCAGGGGTTGATGAGCAGTTCTTC.